Below, 24 T cell receptor beta chains from the same sample are listed, as sequenced in a study of cytomegalovirus exposure and HLA in healthy donors. The PCR was carried out with 60 Vbeta primers and 13 Jbeta primers. Assay: immunoSEQ multiplex PCR; the TCRdb copy retains only in-frame clones and omits some. The table records some 150,000 clones, 70% to 80% of them present only once. The material sequenced was PBMCs. The receptors here all came from a female donor in good health and CMV-seronegative.

The V and J genes are TRBV5-1 and TRBJ2-2; 10 positions agree with TRBD2. V was clipped by 0 bases and J by 2 bases; unmatched bases: 4. Germline V gives CDR1 SGHRS, CDR2 YFSETQ. The CDR3 length is 17 residues. The CDR3 protein is CASSLAASGGNTGELFF. Here the CDR3 DNA reads TGCGCCAGCAGCTTGGCGGCTAGCGGGGGAAACACCGGGGAGCTGTTTTTT.

Only a few counts were recorded for this clone. The gene calls are TRBV7-9 and TRBJ1-1; perhaps TRBD1 as D (5 bases). The CDR3 is made up of 16 amino acids. The V and J ends lost 5 bases and 8 bases respectively, with 24 bases between them. Per germline, CDR1 SEHNR and CDR2 FQNEAQ (reference sequence). CDR3 loop: CASSLLPGQGPLEAFF. The CDR3 DNA follows: TGTGCCAGCAGCCTGCTCCCAGGGCAGGGCCCCCTAGAAGCTTTCTTT.

The J gene is TRBJ2-1, the V gene TRBV27, with D possibly matching TRBD2 (5 bases). V was cut by 3 bases and J by 0 bases, with 12 bases left in between. CDR3 length equals 16 residues. CDR1 is MNHEY, CDR2 SMNVEV, per germline (reference sequence). CDR3 sequence: CASSFRAGVSYNEQFF. Written as DNA, the CDR3 is TGTGCCAGCAGTTTCCGGGCCGGGGTCTCCTACAATGAGCAGTTCTTC.

The chain uses TRBV10-3 and TRBJ2-3; D might be TRBD2 (6 bases). Trimming removed 3 bases at V and 1 base at J, with 14 bases between. Germline CDR1 and CDR2: ENHRY and SYGVKD. The length of the CDR3 is 16 residues. The CDR3 protein is CAISERGGERTDTQYF. The CDR3 nucleotides are TGTGCCATCAGTGAACGGGGAGGAGAGCGCACAGATACGCAGTATTTT.

This clone was detected a few times. The rearrangement joins TRBV21-1 to TRBJ1-1; the tabulated D call, TRBD1, remains unverified against the DNA. TRBV21-1 is a pseudogene. The CDR3 is made up of 15 amino acids. CDR3: CASSRQGARDTEAFF. The DNA of the CDR3 is TGTGCCAGCAGCAGACAGGGGGCTCGGGACACTGAAGCTTTCTTT.

The chain links TRBV28 to TRBJ1-1, with D perhaps TRBD1 (5 bases). Germline V gene data show CDR1 as MDHEN and CDR2 as SYDVKM. Trimming shortened V by 7 bases and J by 6 bases, and 12 bases separated the two germline ends. The CDR3 extends over 12 amino acids. CDR3 sequence (DNA): TGTGCCAGCACCGGGGGAGGTTCTGAAGCTTTCTTT. Protein sequence: CASTGGGSEAFF.

The rearrangement joins TRBV13 to TRBJ1-3, with 7 bases aligning to TRBD1. In germline, CDR1 is PRHDT, CDR2 FYEKMQ (reference sequence). The V gene end was trimmed by 5 bases and the J gene end by 4 bases; junction bases not matched to a gene: 5. The CDR3 runs to 14 residues. The CDR3 sequence: CASSPETGGNTIYF. The CDR3 nucleotides read TGTGCCAGCAGCCCGGAGACAGGGGGAAACACCATATATTTT.

The chain has TRBV5-4 and TRBJ2-2; a weak D match, TRBD1 (6 bases). CDR1 is SGHNT and CDR2 is YYREEE in the germline V gene (reference sequence). This CDR3 contains 15 residues. The ends were cut back, 3 bases at V and 6 bases at J, with 15 bases in the middle. The CDR3 is CASSWTADGAGELFF. CDR3 bases: TGTGCCAGCAGCTGGACAGCCGACGGGGCCGGGGAGCTGTTTTTT.

This clone was picked up a small number of times. V gene TRBV9 combines with J gene TRBJ2-6; no clear D gene. Germline values: CDR1 SGDLS, CDR2 YYNGEE. Deletions cut 3 bases from V and 0 bases from J, with 4 bases between. This CDR3 comprises 14 residues. The CDR3 here is CASSGHSGANVLTF. CDR3 DNA: TGTGCCAGCAGCGGACACTCTGGGGCCAACGTCCTGACTTTC.

The CDR3 sequence: CAWRPTRGAGETQYF. The CDR3 region has the DNA TGTGCCTGGAGACCAACCCGGGGAGCGGGAGAGACCCAGTACTTC. V and J are TRBV30 and TRBJ2-5; weak D call: TRBD2 (6 bases). Germline V gene data show CDR1 as GTSNPN and CDR2 as SVGIG (reference sequence). Trimming removed 3 bases at V and 4 bases at J, with 18 bases between. The CDR3 is made up of 15 amino acids.

The chain uses TRBV5-4 and TRBJ1-3; TRBD1 agrees at 7 bases. The CDR3 has 15 residues. The germline CDR1 and CDR2 sequences are SGHNT and YYREEE (reference sequence). V dropped 4 bases and J dropped 4; count of bases not matched to a gene: 8. This CDR3 reads CASSVQGSRGNTIYF. In nucleotides, the CDR3 is TGTGCCAGCAGCGTACAGGGGAGCAGAGGAAACACCATATATTTT.

The sample holds one count of this clone. V usage is TRBV5-6 and J usage is TRBJ1-1, with D unresolved. With 2 bases removed from V and 2 bases from J, the gap between germline ends came to 10 bases. From germline, CDR1 is SGHDT and CDR2 YYEEEE. The CDR3 is 14 amino acids. CDR3: CASSFVRVNTEAFF. The CDR3 DNA sequence: TGTGCCAGCAGCTTTGTAAGAGTCAACACTGAAGCTTTCTTT.

In its sample, this clone was seen a few times. The chain uses TRBV7-9 and TRBJ1-2, with 10 bases identical to TRBD1. V gave up 4 bases and J gave up 2 bases; unmatched junction bases: 4. CDR3 length: 15 amino acids. Looked up from germline, CDR1 is SEHNR and CDR2 is FQNEAQ (reference sequence). CDR3 sequence (DNA): TGTGCCAGCAGCTCCCGACAGGGGGCGAACTATGGCTACACCTTC. Amino acid sequence: CASSSRQGANYGYTF.

The chain carries TRBV30 and TRBJ1-6, with D possibly matching TRBD1 (5 bases). Germline V gene data show CDR1 as GTSNPN and CDR2 as SVGIG (reference sequence). The CDR3 totals 15 residues. V lost 4 bases and J 8 bases, leaving 18 bases between the germline ends. CDR3 sequence reads: CAWNKKGLRDSPLHF. The CDR3 nucleotides read TGTGCCTGGAACAAGAAGGGACTTAGGGATTCACCCCTCCACTTT.

The rearrangement joins TRBV6-5 to TRBJ2-7; D may be TRBD1 (5 bases). The CDR3 loop spans 13 amino acids. V gave up 0 bases and J gave up 9 bases, with 12 bases separating them. CDR1 and CDR2 (germline): MNHEY, SVGAGI. CDR3 sequence reads: CASSYSNPQGQYF. The DNA for the CDR3 is TGTGCCAGCAGTTACTCGAATCCTCAGGGGCAGTACTTC.

The genes are TRBV6-5 and TRBJ2-7, with D unclear. CDR1 is MNHEY, CDR2 SVGAGI, per germline. The CDR3 has 14 residues. V lost 6 bases and J 0 bases, leaving 12 bases between the germline ends. The DNA for the CDR3 is TGTGCCAGCAGAGTGTCCTACGCCTCCTACGAGCAGTACTTC. Its protein is CASRVSYASYEQYF.

The chain is built from TRBV19 and TRBJ2-3, with 7 bases identical to TRBD2. The CDR3 is 16 amino acids. Germline assignment: CDR1 LNHDA and CDR2 SQIVND (reference sequence). With 6 bases clipped from V and 2 bases from J, the junction kept 11 bases outside the gene matches. CDR3 loop: CASSKRGGRDTDTQYF. The CDR3 DNA reads TGTGCCAGTAGCAAACGGGGCGGGAGAGACACAGATACGCAGTATTTT.

This chain uses TRBV7-9 with TRBJ2-5; TRBD2 matches 14 bases. Per germline, CDR1 SEHNR and CDR2 FQNEAQ (reference sequence). The length of the CDR3 is 18 residues. V was clipped by 4 bases and J by 1 base; unmatched bases: 8. The CDR3 loop reads CASSSPGLAGVGQETQYF. The DNA for the CDR3 is TGTGCCAGCAGCTCCCCGGGACTAGCGGGAGTTGGCCAAGAGACCCAGTACTTC.

V usage is TRBV7-9 and J usage is TRBJ2-3; TRBD2 matches 7 bases. CDR3 size: 18 residues. Germline loops: CDR1 SEHNR, CDR2 FQNEAQ (reference sequence). The trim removed 5 bases at V and 0 bases at J, leaving 14 bases unmatched. The CDR3 sequence is CASSHLPSAGGSTDTQYF. CDR3 DNA: TGTGCCAGCAGCCACCTGCCCTCAGCCGGGGGGAGCACAGATACGCAGTATTTT. Drawing the rest from reference TRBV7-9 and TRBJ2-3, the complete variable domain is DTGVSQNPRHKITKRGQNVTFRCDPISEHNRLYWYRQTLGQGPEFLTYFQNEAQLEKSRLLSDRFSAERPKGSFSTLEIQRTEQGDSAMYLCASSHLPSAGGSTDTQYFGPGTRLTVL.

This clone was recorded once. V usage is TRBV28 and J usage is TRBJ1-1; D remains unclear. Between the trimmed V and J ends, which lost 1 base and 6 bases, there was a span of 9 bases. CDR1 is MDHEN, CDR2 SYDVKM, per germline. This CDR3 region has 13 residues. The CDR3 sequence is CASSLSRLAEAFF. The CDR3 bases are TGTGCCAGCAGTTTATCCAGGTTGGCTGAAGCTTTCTTT.

This chain joins TRBV9 and TRBJ2-5; 9 nucleotides line up with TRBD2. The ends lost 0 bases at V and 5 bases at J; junction bases unmatched: 11. CDR1 is SGDLS, CDR2 YYNGEE, per germline. The CDR3 is 17 residues long. In DNA, the CDR3 is TGTGCCAGCAGCGTAGGGCGGGCGGCGGGAGGGCTGGAGACCCAGTACTTC. Encoded protein: CASSVGRAAGGLETQYF.

This chain connects TRBV5-1 to TRBJ2-2; 8 bases are shared with TRBD1. From germline, CDR1 is SGHRS and CDR2 YFSETQ. V was clipped by 9 bases and J by 5 bases; unmatched bases: 6. The CDR3 is made up of 13 amino acids. For the CDR3, the DNA is TGCGCCACTACAGGGGGGACGACCGGGGAGCTGTTTTTT. Its translation is CATTGGTTGELFF.

This clone was detected once. The CDR3 DNA follows: TGTGCCAGCAGCTTGGTAAGAGGGACAACCTACGAGCAGTACTTC. It codes for CASSLVRGTTYEQYF. This chain uses TRBV7-8 with TRBJ2-7; weak D call: TRBD1 (6 bases). The CDR3 extends over 15 amino acids. The V gene's germline CDR1 is SGHVS and CDR2 FQNEAQ. Trimming shortened V by 3 bases and J by 2 bases, and 14 bases separated the two germline ends.

This chain links TRBV4-1 with TRBJ2-5; 7 bases align to TRBD2. The assigned J gene may be wrong: the sequence end matches TRBJ2-7 better. Germline CDR1 MGHRA, CDR2 YSYEKL. This CDR3 has 15 residues. Written as DNA, the CDR3 is TGCGCCAGCAGCCCCCGTGGCGGGAGAACCAACGAGCAGTACTTC. Its protein is CASSPRGGRTNEQYF.